The rows below give T cell receptor beta chains drawn from one sample of a study of T cells in Graves' hyperthyroidism and ophthalmopathy. TCRdb reanalysed the multiplex PCR reads using MiXCR and keeps one entry per CDR3 protein. The repertoire holds about 400,000 distinct CDR3 sequences, with over 12% as singletons. The sequenced material came from blood. The receptors were gathered from a man aged 45-65 years with Graves' ophthalmopathy. CDR3s include the opening cysteine and the closing phenylalanine or tryptophan. D genes are given only for firm matches. The size entry is marked missing in some rows and otherwise reads once, few, many or a size class.

j_gene | d_gene | v_gene | abundance | CDR3nt | CDR3aa
TRBJ2-7 | NA | TRBV5-6 | many | TGTGCCAGCAGCACCTCGGTGTTACGTATTCCCTACGAGCAGTACTTC | CASSTSVLRIPYEQYF
TRBJ1-6 | TRBD1 | TRBV12-3/TRBV12-4 | NA | TGTGCCAGCAGTCTATCAGGACAGGGTCTGTCACCCCTCCACTTT | CASSLSGQGLSPLHF
TRBJ2-1 | NA | TRBV10-3 | NA | TGTGCCATCAACCAACAGGGCTCCTACAATGAGCAGTTCTTC | CAINQQGSYNEQFF
TRBJ2-2 | NA | TRBV5-1 | few | TGCGCCAGCAGCTTGCAGGGACTTGCCGGGGAGCTGTTTTTT | CASSLQGLAGELFF
TRBJ2-3 | TRBD2 | TRBV5-4 | few | TGTGCCTGCACGCGGCGGGAGGACGGGACAGATACGCAGTATTTT | CACTRREDGTDTQYF
TRBJ2-7 | NA | TRBV20-1 | NA | TGCAGTGCTATGTTAGGGGCACCCCGGTACGAGCAGTACTTC | CSAMLGAPRYEQYF
TRBJ2-7 | NA | TRBV6-1 | few | TGTGCCAGCTATACCCTGACGGGGAGGACAGGCTACGAGCAGTACTTC | CASYTLTGRTGYEQYF
TRBJ1-1 | NA | TRBV27 | many | TGTGCCAGCAGTTTATCGGATTCCGCTGAAGCTTTCTTT | CASSLSDSAEAFF
TRBJ2-3 | TRBD2 | TRBV11-2 | many | TGTGCCAGCGGTGGGTTTTCCGGACTAGCGGACACAGATACGCAGTATTTT | CASGGFSGLADTDTQYF
TRBJ1-3 | NA | TRBV7-9 | NA | TGTGCCAGCAGCTTAGCGGGACTTACTGGAAACACCATATATTTT | CASSLAGLTGNTIYF
TRBJ2-2 | NA | TRBV5-1 | many | TGCGCCAGCAGCTTGGTCCCGGGGACCGGGGAGCTGTTTTTT | CASSLVPGTGELFF
TRBJ2-2 | TRBD2 | TRBV13 | NA | TGTGCCAGCAGCTACCTAGCGGACGGGGAGCTGTTTTTT | CASSYLADGELFF
TRBJ2-1 | TRBD2 | TRBV30 | many | TGTGCCTGGAGCGAGGGACTAGCGGGAGGCTCCTACAATGAGCAGTTCTTC | CAWSEGLAGGSYNEQFF
TRBJ2-1 | NA | TRBV2 | many | TGTGCCACTAGGGACCACACCTCCTACAATGAGCAGTTCTTC | CATRDHTSYNEQFF
TRBJ2-7 | NA | TRBV15 | NA | TGTGCCACCAGCAAAGGGGGAGGCTACGAGCAGTACTTC | CATSKGGGYEQYF
TRBJ2-3 | TRBD2 | TRBV12-3/TRBV12-4 | NA | TGTGCCAGCAGTTTGACTAGCGGGAGTGCGCAGTATTTT | CASSLTSGSAQYF
TRBJ1-1 | TRBD1 | TRBV7-9 | NA | TGTGCCAGCAGCCCAAGGGTGGGACAGGGACGGAACACTGAAGCTTTCTTT | CASSPRVGQGRNTEAFF
TRBJ2-2 | NA | TRBV18 | NA | TGTGCCAGCTCACCCAGCGGTACTCGTCCCGCCGGAGGGGAGCTGTTTTTT | CASSPSGTRPAGGELFF
TRBJ2-1 | TRBD2 | TRBV20-1 | few | TGCAGTGCTAGAGGACTAGCGGGAGAGTCTGAGCAGTTCTTC | CSARGLAGESEQFF
TRBJ2-1 | NA | TRBV5-5 | many | TGTGCCAGCAGCGCGGTCGAGGTCGAGCAGTTCTTC | CASSAVEVEQFF
TRBJ2-3 | NA | TRBV20-1 | many | TGCAGTGCTAGAGATACTGCGGGATCGTCTTCCGGAGATACGCAGTATTTT | CSARDTAGSSSGDTQYF
TRBJ2-7 | NA | TRBV7-2 | few | TGTGCCAGCAGCTTAGGGGAGGAAACCAGCTCCTACGAGCAGTACTTC | CASSLGEETSSYEQYF
TRBJ1-2 | NA | TRBV27 | NA | TGTGCCAGCAGTTTATTGGGGAGCTATGGCTACACCTTC | CASSLLGSYGYTF
TRBJ2-7 | NA | TRBV20-1 | many | TGCAGTGCAGTTGGTCCTGCCTCCTACGAGCAGTACTTC | CSAVGPASYEQYF
TRBJ2-2 | NA | TRBV29-1 | few | TGCAGCGTTGGACACTCTGGCGGGGAGCTGTTTTTT | CSVGHSGGELFF
TRBJ2-1 | TRBD1 | TRBV7-9 | few | TGTGCCAGCAGCTTCGATGTCGGGACAGGGGCTTGGAATGAGCAGTTCTTC | CASSFDVGTGAWNEQFF
TRBJ2-1 | TRBD1 | TRBV18 | few | TGTGCCAGCTCATGGGACAGTACCTCCTACAATGAGCAGTTCTTC | CASSWDSTSYNEQFF
TRBJ1-2 | NA | TRBV19 | many | TGTGCCAGTAGAACTCGGACGGCAACTACTAACTATGGCTACACCTTC | CASRTRTATTNYGYTF
TRBJ2-3 | NA | TRBV2 | many | TGTGCCAGCACTGGGCCAAGCACAGATACGCAGTATTTT | CASTGPSTDTQYF
TRBJ2-3 | NA | TRBV29-1 | many | TGCAGCGTTGAATCAGATACGCAGTATTTT | CSVESDTQYF
TRBJ2-5 | NA | TRBV29-1 | NA | TGCAGCGGGGGAGGGGGTGGGGAGACCCAGTACTTC | CSGGGGGETQYF
TRBJ2-5 | NA | TRBV20-1 | many | TGCAGTGCTAGAGACATATCGGAGACCCAGTACTTC | CSARDISETQYF
TRBJ2-7 | TRBD2 | TRBV20-1 | many | TGCAGTGCTAGAGTGATAGCGGGGAGCTCCTACGAGCAGTACTTC | CSARVIAGSSYEQYF
TRBJ2-3 | NA | TRBV11-1 | many | TGTGCCAGCAGCTTAGACATCTACAACACAGATACGCAGTATTTT | CASSLDIYNTDTQYF
TRBJ1-6 | NA | TRBV6-1 | NA | TGTGCCAGCTTCCCACCCCTCCACTTT | CASFPPLHF
TRBJ1-1 | TRBD1 | TRBV5-1 | few | TGCGCCAGCAGCTTAACAGGGGAGCTCCTGAACACTGAAGCTTTCTTT | CASSLTGELLNTEAFF
TRBJ1-6 | TRBD1 | TRBV5-4 | few | TGTGCCAGCAGCAAACCGGGACAGGCGAATAATTCACCCCTCCACTTT | CASSKPGQANNSPLHF
TRBJ2-1 | NA | TRBV7-9 | NA | TGTGCCAGCAGCTTATCAAAGAGCTCCTACAATGAGCAGTTCTTC | CASSLSKSSYNEQFF
TRBJ2-3 | NA | TRBV6-1 | NA | TGTGCCAGCAGAAAGACTAGCACAGATACGCAGTATTTT | CASRKTSTDTQYF
TRBJ2-1 | TRBD2 | TRBV5-1 | many | TGCGCCAGCTCCATCAGCGGGAGCTCCTACAATGAGCAGTTCTTC | CASSISGSSYNEQFF
TRBJ2-2 | TRBD2 | TRBV5-1 | NA | TGCGCCAGCAGCTTCTCGGGAGGGCCCGTCGGGGAGCTGTTTTTT | CASSFSGGPVGELFF
TRBJ1-3 | TRBD1 | TRBV28 | many | TGTGCCAGCAGTACCGACAGGGAAGTTGGAAACACCATATATTTT | CASSTDREVGNTIYF
TRBJ2-6 | TRBD1 | TRBV20-1 | many | TGCAGTGCTGTACAGGGGGCTGGGGCCAACGTCCTGACTTTC | CSAVQGAGANVLTF
TRBJ1-2 | NA | TRBV29-1 | NA | TGCAGCGTTGAAGGGGGGGGACTTAGATATGGCTACACCTTC | CSVEGGGLRYGYTF